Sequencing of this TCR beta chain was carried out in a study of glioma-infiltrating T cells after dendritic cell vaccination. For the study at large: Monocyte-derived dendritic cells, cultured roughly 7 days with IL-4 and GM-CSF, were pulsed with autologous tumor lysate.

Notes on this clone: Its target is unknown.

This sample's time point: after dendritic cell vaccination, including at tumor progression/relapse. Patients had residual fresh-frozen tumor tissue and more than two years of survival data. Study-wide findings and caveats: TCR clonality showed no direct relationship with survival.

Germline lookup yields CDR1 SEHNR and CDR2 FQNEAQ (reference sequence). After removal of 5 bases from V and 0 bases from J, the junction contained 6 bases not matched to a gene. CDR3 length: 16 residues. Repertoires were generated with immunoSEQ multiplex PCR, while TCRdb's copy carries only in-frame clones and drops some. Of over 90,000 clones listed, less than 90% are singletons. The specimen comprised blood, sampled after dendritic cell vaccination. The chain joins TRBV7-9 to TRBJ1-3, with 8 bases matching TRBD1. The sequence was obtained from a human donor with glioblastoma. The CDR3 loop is CASSPRGQDSGNTIYF. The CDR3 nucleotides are TGTGCCAGCAGCCCGCGGGGACAGGACTCTGGAAACACCATATATTTT.